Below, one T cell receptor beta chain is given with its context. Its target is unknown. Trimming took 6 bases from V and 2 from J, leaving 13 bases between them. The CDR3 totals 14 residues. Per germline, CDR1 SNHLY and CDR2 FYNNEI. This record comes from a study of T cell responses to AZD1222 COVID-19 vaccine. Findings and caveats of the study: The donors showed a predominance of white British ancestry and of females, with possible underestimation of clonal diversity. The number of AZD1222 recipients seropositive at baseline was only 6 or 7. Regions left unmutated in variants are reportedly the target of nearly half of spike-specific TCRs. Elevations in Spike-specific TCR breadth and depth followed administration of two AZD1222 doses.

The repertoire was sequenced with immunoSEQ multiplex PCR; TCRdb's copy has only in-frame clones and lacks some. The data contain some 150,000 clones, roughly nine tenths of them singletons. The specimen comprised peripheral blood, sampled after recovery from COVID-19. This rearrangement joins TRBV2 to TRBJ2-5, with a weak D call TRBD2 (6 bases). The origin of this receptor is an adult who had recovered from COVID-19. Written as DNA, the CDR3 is TGTGCCAGCAGGAGGGAGGTGTCTCAAGAGACCCAGTACTTC. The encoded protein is CASRREVSQETQYF.